The 10 T cell receptor beta chains in this list originate from one sample, sequenced in a study of blood T cell repertoires in COVID-19. Here immunoSEQ multiplex PCR was the method, and the copy in TCRdb shows in-frame clones only, minus some. The profile covers 110,000 or so clones, with around 84% appearing a single time and 3% to 3.5% taken by the ten largest. Sequenced sample: peripheral blood. The receptors were gathered from a man in his forties with acute or convalescent COVID-19.

This clone was recorded a few times. This chain links TRBV5-5 with TRBJ1-6, with D possibly matching TRBD1 (6 bases). The V gene's germline CDR1 is SGHKS and CDR2 YYEKEE (reference sequence). V gave up 3 bases and J gave up 13 bases, with 23 bases separating them. This CDR3 is built from 16 residues. The CDR3 DNA sequence: TGTGCCAGCAGCTCGGATCCCGGGACAAATGTAGGGCCCCTCCACTTT. It yields the protein CASSSDPGTNVGPLHF. The variable domain in full, completed from reference TRBV5-5 and TRBJ1-6, reads DAGVTQSPTHLIKTRGQQVTLRCSPISGHKSVSWYQQVLGQGPQFIFQYYEKEERGRGNFPDRFSARQFPNYSSELNVNALLLGDSALYLCASSSDPGTNVGPLHFGNGTRLTVT.

The J gene is TRBJ2-3, the V gene TRBV30; 7 nucleotides align to TRBD1. Germline V gene lookup returns CDR1 GTSNPN and CDR2 SVGIG (reference sequence). V shed 1 base, J shed 5 bases, and the junction held 6 bases outside the gene matches. The CDR3 runs 14 residues. The CDR3 spells CAWSADRVRDTQYF. The CDR3 coding sequence is TGTGCCTGGAGTGCAGACAGGGTAAGAGATACGCAGTATTTT.

The chain combines TRBV7-2 with TRBJ1-1, with D hard to call. The CDR3 spans 15 residues. Looked up from germline, CDR1 is SGHTA and CDR2 is FQGNSA. V shed 7 bases and J shed 1 base, with 16 bases lying between them. The CDR3 sequence: CASTEWVAPNTEAFF. CDR3 coding DNA: TGTGCCAGCACCGAGTGGGTAGCACCGAACACTGAAGCTTTCTTT.

This sequence joins TRBV7-9 and TRBJ1-2; D is unclear. This CDR3 region has 14 residues. Germline loops: CDR1 SEHNR, CDR2 FQNEAQ (reference sequence). Trimming took 6 bases from V and 5 from J, leaving 16 bases between them. CDR3 loop: CASSQVEGGYGYTF. As DNA, the CDR3 is TGTGCCAGCAGTCAAGTAGAGGGAGGATATGGCTACACCTTC.

The rearrangement links TRBV6-5 to TRBJ2-7; tentative D call: TRBD2 (5 bases). From germline, CDR1 is MNHEY and CDR2 SVGAGI. This CDR3 has 14 residues. V was trimmed by 6 bases and J by 6 bases, leaving 18 bases between them. The CDR3 loop reads CASSAGGDPPEQYF. CDR3 coding DNA: TGTGCCAGCAGCGCAGGAGGTGACCCTCCCGAGCAGTACTTC.

The V call is TRBV30, the J call TRBJ2-3; 10 bases align to TRBD2. Germline V gene sequence: CDR1 GTSNPN, CDR2 SVGIG (reference sequence). The CDR3 runs to 17 residues. Trimming at V came to 4 bases and at J to 5 bases, leaving 15 bases not matched to a gene. This CDR3 is CAWTPSHLAGVKDTQYF. The CDR3 region has the DNA TGTGCCTGGACCCCTTCCCACCTAGCGGGGGTCAAAGATACGCAGTATTTT.

The chain is built from TRBV6-4 and TRBJ2-1; no firm D call. Trimming pared 3 bases from V and 6 bases from J, leaving 9 bases between. This CDR3 has 13 residues. Germline assignment: CDR1 MRHNA and CDR2 SNTAGT. CDR3 amino acids: CASSERSSNEQFF. The DNA of the CDR3 is TGTGCCAGCAGTGAAAGGAGCAGCAATGAGCAGTTCTTC.

The V and J genes are TRBV6-4 and TRBJ2-5; the match to TRBD2 covers 8 bases. J was trimmed by 3 bases and V by 4 bases; bases with no gene match: 4. The CDR3 runs 14 residues. Germline V gene data show CDR1 as MRHNA and CDR2 as SNTAGT. CDR3: CASSGTSGEETQYF. CDR3 nucleotide sequence: TGTGCCAGCAGTGGAACTAGCGGTGAAGAGACCCAGTACTTC.

The chain recombines TRBV3-1 (or the pseudogene TRBV3-2) with TRBJ2-3; 7 bases are shared with TRBD1. The V and J ends lost 1 base and 0 bases, in that order; junction bases with no gene match: 13. Germline V gene data show CDR1 as LGHDT and CDR2 as YNNKEL (reference sequence). This CDR3 region has 19 residues. The CDR3 loop reads CASSQVTTPDRSSTDTQYF. CDR3 DNA sequence: TGTGCCAGCAGCCAAGTCACAACACCGGACAGGAGCAGCACAGATACGCAGTATTTT.

The gene calls are TRBV14 and TRBJ1-3; D unclear. Germline lookup yields CDR1 SGHDN and CDR2 FVKESK. Deletions cut 5 bases from V and 0 bases from J, with 8 bases between. CDR3 length: 14 amino acids. For the CDR3, the DNA is TGTGCCAGCAGCGTTTCCTTCTCTGGAAACACCATATATTTT. It translates to CASSVSFSGNTIYF. The whole variable domain, remainder taken from reference TRBV14 and TRBJ1-3, is EAGVTQFPSHSVIEKGQTVTLRCDPISGHDNLYWYRRVMGKEIKFLLHFVKESKQDESGMPNNRFLAERTGGTYSTLKVQPAELEDSGVYFCASSVSFSGNTIYFGEGSWLTVV.